Detailed here is one T cell receptor beta chain. The antigen remains undetermined. The V end was cut by 6 bases, the J end by 5 bases, with 16 bases between. Germline V gene sequence: CDR1 LNHDA, CDR2 SQIVND (reference sequence). CDR3 size: 14 residues. Data came from immunoSEQ multiplex PCR; TCRdb stores just in-frame clones and leaves some out. The table has more than 100,000 clones, roughly nine tenths seen once. The data stem from a study of T cell responses to AZD1222 COVID-19 vaccine. Background on the study: Pooled in the analysis were second doses at about 4 or about 12 weeks. General study results and limits: Increased Spike-specific TCR breadth and depth were observed after two AZD1222 doses. Among the donors, most were white British and more were female, and clonal diversity was possibly underestimated. Unmutated variant regions are reportedly the target of nearly half of TCRs that are spike-specific.

This TCR came from an adult in good health. The genes are TRBV19 and TRBJ1-2; perhaps TRBD1 as D (6 bases). Sequences were derived from peripheral blood, sampled on day 0 of AZD1222 vaccination. CDR3 sequence (DNA): TGTGCCAGTAGACCGGACCGGACAGCTTATGGCTACACCTTC. Translated: CASRPDRTAYGYTF.